This T cell receptor (beta chain) was recorded in a study of T cell responses to AZD1222 COVID-19 vaccine. Findings and limits, study-wide: The breadth and depth of Spike-specific TCRs increased once two AZD1222 doses had been given. At study baseline, merely a handful of AZD1222 recipients were seropositive. Females made up more of the donors, who were largely white British, and clonal diversity may have come out too low.

A word on this clone: Its antigen is not known.

Sequenced by immunoSEQ multiplex PCR; TCRdb stores in-frame clones only, minus some. The repertoire holds around 120,000 clones, around 88% seen once, with around 8.7% in the top ten. The sequence derives from an adult in good health. Sequencing was performed on peripheral blood, taken on day 0 of AZD1222 vaccination.

The CDR3 protein is CASSSGTGDEKLFF. The CDR3 nucleotides are TGTGCCAGCAGCTCCGGGACAGGGGATGAAAAACTGTTTTTT. V gene TRBV9 combines with J gene TRBJ1-4; 10 positions match TRBD1. The CDR3 covers 14 residues. V dropped 4 bases and J dropped 6; count of bases not matched to a gene: 3. The germline V gene encodes CDR1 SGDLS and CDR2 YYNGEE.